This is a list of T cell receptor beta chains from one sample in a study of T cell responses to AZD1222 COVID-19 vaccine. The table came from immunoSEQ multiplex PCR; TCRdb's copy has only in-frame clones and leaves some out. The sample yields about 130,000 clones, around nine tenths seen once. The sequences come from peripheral blood, collected on day 0 of AZD1222 vaccination. The receptors come from an adult in good health. CDR3s include the opening cysteine and the closing phenylalanine or tryptophan. Each record gives: clone size, J gene, V gene, D gene, CDR3 protein, CDR3 DNA. A D gene is named only where the DNA matches it firmly. Clone size, where shown, is once, few, many, or a class for clones that have expanded.

>few|TRBJ2-7|TRBV7-9|TRBD1
CASSRQGRYEQYF
TGTGCCAGCAGCCGACAGGGAAGATACGAGCAGTACTTC
>NA|TRBJ2-1|TRBV5-4|NA
CASSYGSADEQFF
TGTGCCAGCAGTTACGGTTCGGCCGATGAGCAGTTCTTC
>NA|TRBJ1-6|TRBV5-1|NA
CASSLGPGNSPLHF
TGCGCCAGCAGCCTGGGACCGGGGAATTCACCCCTCCACTTT
>NA|TRBJ2-1|TRBV6-6|TRBD1
CASSARDREYNEQFF
TGTGCCAGCAGTGCCCGGGACAGGGAATACAATGAGCAGTTCTTC